The clone carrying this T cell receptor beta chain was detected ten times or more. The germline V and J ends were trimmed by 4 bases and 3 bases, with 19 bases remaining between them. This CDR3 region has 16 residues. Looked up from germline, CDR1 is LGHNA and CDR2 is YNFKEQ. The data were taken from a study of prognosis after radiotherapy for stage I lung cancer. Two-round multiplex PCR amplified TCR beta CDR3 from genomic DNA. Primers were specific to each TRBV and TRBJ gene in first-round PCR. TCRdb reprocessed the multiplex PCR reads with MiXCR, giving one entry per CDR3 protein. The sample lists some 27,000 distinct CDR3 sequences; 35% to 50% were seen once.

The specimen comprised PBMCs, sampled before or after stereotactic body radiation therapy (not recorded which). This sequence originates from a donor aged 50 or older with non-small cell lung cancer. This chain connects TRBV4-2 to TRBJ2-7; perhaps TRBD2 as D (6 bases). CDR3 loop: CASSREGGTGNYEQYF. The DNA for the CDR3 is TGTGCCAGCAGCCGAGAGGGTGGGACTGGGAACTACGAGCAGTACTTC.